This TCR beta chain was recovered during a study of blood T cell repertoires in COVID-19. Study-wide background: Sources were T cells, B-cell-depleted T cells, or PBMCs; the material itself was cDNA or gDNA.

Trimming took off 6 bases at V and 5 bases at J, with 7 bases between the two ends. This CDR3 contains 11 residues. The germline CDR1 and CDR2 sequences are MNHNY and SVGAGI (reference sequence). Among Cohort 3 donors, those recovered had two negative PCRs, clearance, or symptom resolution. Authors' analysis steps: Amplification from reference gene primers served as the basis for estimated nucleated cell counts. The data were produced by immunoSEQ multiplex PCR, yet TCRdb's version contains in-frame clones alone and is incomplete. The D gene and trimming were derived from the DNA, and the V and J assignments and clone size from that table. The sample consists of roughly 520,000 clones, around 87% of them appearing once.

The rearrangement joins TRBV6-6 to TRBJ1-2, with D possibly being TRBD1 (6 bases). This receptor was identified in a woman in her forties who had recovered from COVID-19. What was sequenced was PBMCs or T cells enriched from blood (not recorded which). CDR3 sequence: CASRQGYGYTF. CDR3 sequence (DNA): TGTGCCAGCAGGCAGGGGTATGGCTACACCTTC.